This T cell receptor beta chain was captured in a study of cytomegalovirus exposure and HLA in healthy donors. Germline CDR1 is ENHRY and CDR2 is SYGVKD. Unmatched junction bases numbered 11, after V lost 0 bases and J lost 6 bases. The CDR3 totals 18 residues. Primers for the PCR totalled 60 Vbeta and 13 Jbeta. Produced via immunoSEQ multiplex PCR; TCRdb's table is partial and in-frame only. The sample lists about 190,000 clones, 74% seen once, with about 3% in the top ten. This clonotype was sampled from a woman between 25 and 40 years old in good health and CMV-seropositive. Material: PBMCs. The rearrangement joins TRBV10-3 to TRBJ2-1; TRBD2 aligns across 10 bases. CDR3 bases: TGTGCCATCAGTGAGTCAGTTGGGAGGTCTAGCGGGAGCAATGAGCAGTTCTTC. The encoded protein is CAISESVGRSSGSNEQFF.